This T cell receptor (beta chain) comes out of a study of T cells after posttransplantation cyclophosphamide. Methotrexate plus calcineurin inhibitor accompanied controls' myeloablative marrow transplants; sampling was 1 year later. The table came from immunoSEQ multiplex PCR; TCRdb's copy has only in-frame clones and leaves some out. The table shows 9,000 to 10,000 clones, with 85% to 90% occurring only once. Findings of the study overall: Later post-transplant blood repertoires were often dominated by donor CD8+ memory clones.

In the case of this clone: Its antigen is as yet unknown.

Germline CDR1 reads SGHNT; CDR2 reads YENEEA. The CDR3 consists of 14 residues. J gave up 6 bases and V 4 bases, and 4 bases lay outside the gene matches. The clonotype comes from a male patient in his thirties who received an allogeneic stem cell transplant from an unrelated donor, was CMV-positive, and had no GVHD. Some T cells may arise from the graft donor. The material was PBMCs, obtained after an allogeneic stem cell transplant with a calcineurin inhibitor and methotrexate. The gene calls are TRBV11-3 and TRBJ2-2; 8 nucleotides match TRBD1. The CDR3 spells CASSYRTGPGELFF. CDR3 bases: TGTGCCAGCAGCTACCGGACAGGGCCCGGGGAGCTGTTTTTT.